This T cell receptor (beta chain) is from a study of cytomegalovirus exposure and HLA in healthy donors. For the study at large: For the approximately 400 genotyped donors, 75% to 90% fell within the Caucasian-associated ancestry cluster. Study observations and caveats: In a later analysis, an Asian-associated ancestry cluster reportedly showed fewer N-insertions than the approximately 610-donor mean. Later on, a genetic analysis was performed. It linked a missense variant in DCLRE1C with V- and J-gene trimming of TCR beta.

This clone has only one observation. Antigen specificity is unknown. Donors were ostensibly healthy at sampling, although undocumented immune exposures were probable. Germline V gene sequence: CDR1 SGHTA, CDR2 FQGNSA. Trimming at V came to 4 bases and at J to 2 bases, leaving 4 bases not matched to a gene. The CDR3 contains 16 residues. The PCR made use of 60 Vbeta and 13 Jbeta primers. Profiled with immunoSEQ multiplex PCR; TCRdb holds only in-frame clones, not every one. The table has some 150,000 clones, 75% to 90% seen once. The sequence was collected from a woman in her thirties in good health and CMV-seronegative. Sequenced input: PBMCs. The chain carries TRBV7-2 and TRBJ2-5; 13 nucleotides agree with TRBD2. Written as DNA, the CDR3 is TGTGCCAGCAGCTGGGGACTAGCGGGGCATCAAGAGACCCAGTACTTC. Encoded protein: CASSWGLAGHQETQYF.